Listed below are T cell receptor beta chains from one sample, sequenced in a study of blood T cells in healthy people across ages. TCRdb passed the 5' RACE reads through MiXCR, listing each CDR3 protein once. In the table there are almost 800,000 distinct CDR3 sequences, 58% of which are singletons. The sample comprised blood. These TCRs come from a man aged 25-40 years in good health. The CDR3 runs from the conserved cysteine through the conserved F or W. The D gene is left open where the match is weak. The size entry is marked missing in some rows and otherwise reads once, few, many or a size class.

>TRBV13|TRBD2|TRBJ2-4|-
TGTGCCAGCAGCGCCGGACTAGCCTGGGAAAACATTCAGTACTTC
CASSAGLAWENIQYF
>TRBV13|-|TRBJ2-5|-
TGTGCCAGCAGCTTAGGCCTGACTACCCTACAAGAGACCCAGTACTTC
CASSLGLTTLQETQYF
>TRBV27|TRBD2|TRBJ2-1|-
TGTGCCAGCAGTTTATCGGGGACTAGCGGCCACAATGAGCAGTTCTTC
CASSLSGTSGHNEQFF
>TRBV28|-|TRBJ2-1|-
TGTGCCAGCAGTTTCTCCTTGACTAGAGGGATGAACAATGAGCAGTTCTTC
CASSFSLTRGMNNEQFF
>TRBV3-1|-|TRBJ2-5|-
TGTGCCAGCAGCCAAGATGCGGGAGAGACCCAGTACTTC
CASSQDAGETQYF
>TRBV27|-|TRBJ1-4|few
TGTGCCAGCAGTCCCTACAGGGATTGGCAACTGTTTTTT
CASSPYRDWQLFF
>TRBV27|-|TRBJ2-5|few
TGTGCCAGCAGTTTGAGAGGCCCACAAGAGACCCAGTACTTC
CASSLRGPQETQYF
>TRBV29-1|-|TRBJ2-1|-
TGCAGCGTTGAGGGAGGGGGACAGGCCTACAATGAGCAGTTCTTC
CSVEGGGQAYNEQFF
>TRBV29-1|TRBD2|TRBJ2-1|-
TGCAGCGTACTTGGGACTAGCGACATCGGAAAAAATGAGCAGTTCTTC
CSVLGTSDIGKNEQFF
>TRBV20-1|-|TRBJ2-1|-
TGCAGTGCTAGAGCCGTTTACGATGAGCAGTTCTTC
CSARAVYDEQFF
>TRBV7-8|-|TRBJ2-1|-
TGTGCCAGCAGCGCCTCAAGGGACCCTAGCATCAATGAGCAGTTCTTC
CASSASRDPSINEQFF
>TRBV5-6|-|TRBJ2-3|-
TGTGCCAGCAGCTTAACCGGGGACGGTTACACAGATACGCAGTATTTT
CASSLTGDGYTDTQYF
>TRBV4-2|-|TRBJ2-3|-
TGTGCCAGCAGCCAAGAGCCAGGGGGGCAGGGAGATACGCAGTATTTT
CASSQEPGGQGDTQYF
>TRBV15|-|TRBJ2-2|-
TGTGCCACCAGCACTTGGGAGCTGTTTTTT
CATSTWELFF
>TRBV25-1|-|TRBJ2-3|-
TGTGCCAGCAGTGGTTCGGCAACTTTGGTGCTTAGCACAGATACGCAGTATTTT
CASSGSATLVLSTDTQYF
>TRBV19|-|TRBJ1-2|-
TGTGCCAGTAAGGTCGCCCGAGGGGCTTATAACTATGGCTACACCTTC
CASKVARGAYNYGYTF
>TRBV7-8|-|TRBJ1-2|-
TGTGCCAGCAGCTTACGTCCGGGGGACTATGGCTACACCTTC
CASSLRPGDYGYTF
>TRBV13|-|TRBJ1-2|few
TGTGCCAGCAGCTTAGGCGGGATGGGCCGTAACTATGGCTACACCTTC
CASSLGGMGRNYGYTF
>TRBV7-2|TRBD1|TRBJ1-2|-
TGTGCCAGCAGTTTATGGGGACCGGGACAGGGCTCGGGTAACTATGGCTACACCTTC
CASSLWGPGQGSGNYGYTF
>TRBV25-1|-|TRBJ1-2|-
TGTGCCAGCAGTGATCCCGGCTATGGCTACACCTTC
CASSDPGYGYTF
>TRBV2|-|TRBJ2-3|-
TGTGCCAGTAAGGGGGACACAGATACGCAGTATTTT
CASKGDTDTQYF
>TRBV4-3|-|TRBJ2-1|-
TGCGCCAGCAGCCAAGATCCCTCTTCTAGGGACAATGAGCAGTTCTTC
CASSQDPSSRDNEQFF
>TRBV11-2|TRBD1|TRBJ1-6|few
TGTGCCAGCAGCTACAACTGGGACAGGAAGAATTCACCCCTCCACTTT
CASSYNWDRKNSPLHF
>TRBV7-2|TRBD1|TRBJ2-1|-
TGTGCCAGCAGCGAACAAAAGACAGGGTCGGAGTTCTTC
CASSEQKTGSEFF
>TRBV25-1|-|TRBJ1-4|-
TGTGCCAGCAGTGAGAGAAGGATGAATGAAAAACTGTTTTTT
CASSERRMNEKLFF
>TRBV20-1|TRBD1|TRBJ2-1|few
TGCAGTGCTCGCATCCCAGGGGGCAATGAGCAGTTCTTC
CSARIPGGNEQFF
>TRBV29-1|TRBD1|TRBJ2-1|-
TGCAGCGTCGACAGGGGGCTTTCAAATGAGCAGTTCTTC
CSVDRGLSNEQFF
>TRBV20-1|-|TRBJ1-2|-
TGCAGTGCTAGAGATCATGGTGAGGGGGAGAGAGGTGGCTACACCTTC
CSARDHGEGERGGYTF
>TRBV7-2|-|TRBJ2-5|-
TGTGCCAGCAGGGGAAAAGCCGGGGGCCAGTACTTC
CASRGKAGGQYF
>TRBV25-1|TRBD1|TRBJ2-7|once
TGTGCCAGCAGTAGCCGGGACAGGGGGATCTACGAGCAGTACTTC
CASSSRDRGIYEQYF
>TRBV25-1|-|TRBJ1-1|many
TGTGCCAGCAGTGTACATGGCAGGGGGAACACTGAAGCTTTCTTT
CASSVHGRGNTEAFF
>TRBV2|-|TRBJ2-1|-
TGTGCCAGCAGTGAAGACCCTAGCTCCTACAATGAGCAGTTCTTC
CASSEDPSSYNEQFF
>TRBV14|TRBD2|TRBJ2-3|-
TGTGCCAGCAGCAAGAGTGGCGGGGGGCCCCCGGATACGCAGTATTTT
CASSKSGGGPPDTQYF
>TRBV12-3/TRBV12-4|-|TRBJ2-7|-
TGTGCCAGCAGTTTGAGGGTTGGCGAGCAGTACTTC
CASSLRVGEQYF
>TRBV9|-|TRBJ1-6|few
TGTGCCAGCAGCGCCCAGTCAGGAGTTAATTCACCCCTCCACTTT
CASSAQSGVNSPLHF
>TRBV20-1|-|TRBJ2-1|-
TGCAGTGCTAGTCCGGTCCAGACACCTAATGAGCAGTTCTTC
CSASPVQTPNEQFF
>TRBV6-1|-|TRBJ2-4|-
TGTGCCAGATGGGGACGGTTTCTAGCCAAAAACATTCAGTACTTC
CARWGRFLAKNIQYF
>TRBV2|-|TRBJ1-2|-
TGTGCCAGCAGTGAGACCAGGCGGTGCACCTTC
CASSETRRCTF
>TRBV12-3/TRBV12-4|TRBD2|TRBJ2-5|-
TGTGCCAGCCGGGGGGGGGTGGAGTACTTC
CASRGGVEYF
>TRBV29-1|-|TRBJ2-1|-
TGCAGCGGGGAGACGGGTGAGCAGTTCTTC
CSGETGEQFF
>TRBV7-9|TRBD1|TRBJ2-6|many
TGTGCCAGCAGCTGGACAGGGTTGGGCTCTGGGGCCAACGTCCTGACTTTC
CASSWTGLGSGANVLTF
>TRBV11-3|-|TRBJ2-1|-
TGTGCCAGCCGGGACACTAACTCCAATGAGCAGTTCTTC
CASRDTNSNEQFF